The clone carrying this T cell receptor (beta chain) was seen only a few times. Its antigen remains unidentified. At one of its ends the junction is not consistent with the germline gene, which may arise from a read error. These data belong to a study of regulatory T cells in long-lasting Graves disease. Overall study findings and caveats: Whereas 950 to 1,000 public clonotypes were shared by new patients, persistent patients shared more, at around 2,700. Newly diagnosed disease favored TRBV20-1 and TRBJ2-1 over persistent disease.

Time point denoted: persistent/refractory GD, antithyroid drugs over 5 years with positive TRAb. TCR sequences were obtained from RNA taken from PBMCs. This CDR3 region has 13 residues. The germline CDR1 and CDR2 sequences are DFQATT and SNEGSKA (reference sequence). Researchers made TCR beta libraries by using iRepertoire HTBI primers and running Arm-PCR on CDR3 regions. Under the authors' procedure: Analysis of the samples identified over 60 TRBV and 14 TRBJ segments. TCRdb passed the multiplex PCR reads through MiXCR, listing each CDR3 protein once. These V and J calls originate from TCRdb's pipeline instead of the authors' own analysis. The sample holds 430,000 or so distinct CDR3 sequences, roughly a fifth seen once.

This receptor was taken from a female donor with Graves disease. The V and J genes are TRBV20-1 and TRBJ2-2; 10 nucleotides agree with TRBD2. The sequencing here drew on peripheral blood mononuclear cells (PBMCs), taken when the disease was refractory, from a patient treated with antithyroid drugs. DNA of the CDR3: TGCAGTACTAGCGGGGCGAACACCGGGGAGCTGTTTTTT. It encodes CSTSGANTGELFF.